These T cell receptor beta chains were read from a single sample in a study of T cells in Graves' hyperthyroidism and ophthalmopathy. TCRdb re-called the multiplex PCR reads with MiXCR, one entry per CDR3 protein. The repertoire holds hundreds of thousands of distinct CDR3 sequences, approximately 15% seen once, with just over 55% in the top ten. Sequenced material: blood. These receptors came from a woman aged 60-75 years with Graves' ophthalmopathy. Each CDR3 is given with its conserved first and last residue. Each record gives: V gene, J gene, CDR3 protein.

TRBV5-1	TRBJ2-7	CASSSGSMGLEQYF
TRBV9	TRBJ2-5	CASSVSLAWEAQYF
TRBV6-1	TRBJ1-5	CASSEGTSLGQPQHF
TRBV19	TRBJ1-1	CASRMGGMGTEAFF
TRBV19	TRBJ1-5	CASSYPGGNQPQHF
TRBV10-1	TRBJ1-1	CASSETQGNTEAFF
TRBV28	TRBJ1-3	CASRQATGYSGNTIYF
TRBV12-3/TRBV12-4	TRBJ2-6	CASSRVANVLTF
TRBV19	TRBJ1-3	CATGTGGGSGNTIYF
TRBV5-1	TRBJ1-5	CASRTGQGSNQPQHF
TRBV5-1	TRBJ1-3	CASSLDRASGNTIYF
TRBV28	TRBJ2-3	CASSPGTNSKPTQYF
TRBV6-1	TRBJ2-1	CASKKGGLSSYNEQFF
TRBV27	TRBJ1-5	CASSFLGPQPQHF
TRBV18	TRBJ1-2	CASSPDRHSGYTF
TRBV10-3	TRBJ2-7	CAISESTGGFPYEQYF